These 28 T cell receptor beta chains share one sample of origin, sequenced in a study of cytomegalovirus exposure and HLA in healthy donors. Using immunoSEQ multiplex PCR, the repertoire was profiled, and TCRdb retains in-frame clones only, with some absent. The sample shows around 300,000 clones, 65% to 90% of them seen only once. The sequencing sample was made of PBMCs. These receptors all stem from a woman under 30 in good health and CMV-seronegative.

The chain employs TRBV6-5 and TRBJ1-2; TRBD1 is a possible D gene (6 bases). Between the trimmed V and J ends, which lost 5 bases and 8 bases, there was a span of 18 bases. The CDR3 length is 14 residues. Germline CDR1 reads MNHEY; CDR2 reads SVGAGI. The CDR3 sequence: CASSPRTEVYGYTF. CDR3 coding DNA: TGTGCCAGCAGTCCCCGGACAGAGGTCTACGGCTACACCTTC.

Here the CDR3 reads CASSLTAGSLRAYGYTF. The CDR3 DNA is TGTGCCAGCAGCTTAACCGCGGGCAGCCTTAGGGCCTATGGCTACACCTTC. The rearrangement joins TRBV5-5 to TRBJ1-2; D unclear. This CDR3 is 17 amino acids long. Trimming left V 2 bases short and J 4 bases short, with 21 bases between. Germline V gene lookup returns CDR1 SGHKS and CDR2 YYEKEE (reference sequence). Full variable domain (remainder filled in from reference TRBV5-5 and TRBJ1-2): DAGVTQSPTHLIKTRGQQVTLRCSPISGHKSVSWYQQVLGQGPQFIFQYYEKEERGRGNFPDRFSARQFPNYSSELNVNALLLGDSALYLCASSLTAGSLRAYGYTFGSGTRLTVV.

V is TRBV11-2 and J is TRBJ1-1; D is unclear. This CDR3 spans 15 amino acids. CDR1 and CDR2 from the germline V gene are SGHAT and FQNNGV. With 1 base removed from V and 1 base from J, the gap between germline ends came to 10 bases. Written as DNA, the CDR3 is TGTGCCAGCAGCTTAGCGTTCAGGTCGAACACTGAAGCTTTCTTT. Its translation: CASSLAFRSNTEAFF.

This sequence joins TRBV4-3 and TRBJ2-5; D is unresolved. CDR1 and CDR2 from the germline V gene are LGHNA and YSLEER. With 0 bases removed from V and 0 bases from J, the gap between germline ends came to 8 bases. The CDR3 is made up of 15 amino acids. The CDR3 protein is CASSQDLEYQETQYF. The DNA of the CDR3 is TGCGCCAGCAGCCAAGATTTGGAGTACCAAGAGACCCAGTACTTC.

This clone was picked up one time. The chain combines TRBV19 with TRBJ2-3; perhaps TRBD2 as D (5 bases). V was trimmed by 3 bases and J by 6 bases, leaving 7 bases between them. CDR1 and CDR2 from the germline V gene are LNHDA and SQIVND (reference sequence). The CDR3 is 12 residues long. The CDR3 bases are TGTGCCAGTAGTATGACTAAGGATACGCAGTATTTT. Amino acid sequence: CASSMTKDTQYF.

The rearrangement uses TRBV30 and TRBJ1-5; D is perhaps TRBD1 (6 bases). CDR3 length: 15 residues. V lost 3 bases and J lost 3, with 15 bases in between. Germline V gene data show CDR1 as GTSNPN and CDR2 as SVGIG (reference sequence). CDR3 sequence reads: CAWRPHWDTNQPQHF. In DNA form, the CDR3 reads TGTGCCTGGAGGCCCCACTGGGACACCAATCAGCCCCAGCATTTT. The complete variable domain, with remaining parts taken from reference TRBV30 and TRBJ1-5, reads SQTIHQWPATLVQPVGSPLSLECTVEGTSNPNLYWYRQAAGRGLQLLFYSVGIGQISSEVPQNLSASRPQDRQFILSSKKLLLSDSGFYLCAWRPHWDTNQPQHFGDGTRLSIL.

The genes are TRBV6-5 and TRBJ2-2, with D perhaps matching TRBD1 (5 bases). Germline V lookup: CDR1 MNHEY, CDR2 SVGAGI. V lost 1 base, J lost 6 bases, and 12 bases lay in between. The CDR3 is 15 amino acids. CDR3 nucleotides: TGTGCCAGCAGTTACTGGACCAGGGTGGCCGGGGAGCTGTTTTTT. Amino acids: CASSYWTRVAGELFF.

The chain links TRBV7-9 to TRBJ2-7; possible D gene TRBD2, 6 bases. V lost 5 bases and J lost 3, with 14 bases in between. Germline loops: CDR1 SEHNR, CDR2 FQNEAQ (reference sequence). The CDR3 totals 14 residues. The CDR3 DNA follows: TGTGCCAGCAGCCCGAGGACTACCCGCTACGAGCAGTACTTC. Protein product: CASSPRTTRYEQYF.

This chain uses TRBV7-3 with TRBJ2-2, with no clear D. Germline V gives CDR1 SGHTA, CDR2 FQGTGA. Deletions cut 1 base from V and 1 base from J, with 10 bases between. CDR3 size: 16 residues. DNA for the CDR3: TGTGCCAGCAGCTTAAGCGGAGAACAGAACACCGGGGAGCTGTTTTTT. It encodes CASSLSGEQNTGELFF.

This rearrangement joins TRBV7-3 to TRBJ2-1; TRBD2 matches at 7 bases. Germline-derived CDR1 and CDR2 are SGHTA and FQGTGA. The CDR3 runs to 16 residues. V shed 2 bases, J shed 8 bases, and the junction held 12 bases outside the gene matches. The CDR3 bases are TGTGCCAGCAGCTTAGCCCCGGGGGGTTCCGAGGATGAGCAGTTCTTC. Its translation is CASSLAPGGSEDEQFF.

The J gene is TRBJ1-1, the V gene TRBV6-5; D remains ambiguous. The CDR3 covers 16 residues. Germline V gene data show CDR1 as MNHEY and CDR2 as SVGAGI. V gave up 0 bases and J gave up 5 bases, with 16 bases separating them. The CDR3 loop is CASSYSIQTWYTEAFF. The CDR3 nucleotides read TGTGCCAGCAGTTACTCGATCCAAACTTGGTATACTGAAGCTTTCTTT.

About this clone: Other DNA variants within this sample encode the same CDR3. The gene calls are TRBV6-5 and TRBJ2-7; D is ambiguous. The V and J ends lost 4 bases and 2 bases respectively, with 3 bases between them. The CDR3 sequence is 11 residues long. Germline V lookup: CDR1 MNHEY, CDR2 SVGAGI. The CDR3 DNA is TGTGCCAGCAGTTCCGCCTACGAGCAGTACTTC. Protein sequence: CASSSAYEQYF.

The chain has TRBV9 and TRBJ2-3, with no clear D. Germline CDR1 reads SGDLS; CDR2 reads YYNGEE. V lost 4 bases and J 0 bases, leaving 24 bases between the germline ends. The CDR3 contains 19 residues. DNA of the CDR3: TGTGCCAGCAGCTCTCCTCTGCGGTCGATAATGCCTAGCACAGATACGCAGTATTTT. Protein: CASSSPLRSIMPSTDTQYF.

This chain connects TRBV27 to TRBJ1-1; 10 nucleotides agree with TRBD1. CDR1 is MNHEY, CDR2 SMNVEV, per germline (reference sequence). Trimming at V came to 2 bases and at J to 5 bases, leaving 8 bases not matched to a gene. The CDR3 loop spans 16 amino acids. The CDR3 protein is CASSLRGQGGRTEAFF. CDR3 sequence (DNA): TGTGCCAGCAGTTTAAGAGGACAGGGGGGACGGACTGAAGCTTTCTTT.

V gene TRBV10-3 combines with J gene TRBJ2-3; TRBD2 matches at 12 bases. The trim removed 4 bases at V and 12 bases at J, leaving 5 bases unmatched. The CDR3 covers 13 residues. The germline CDR1 and CDR2 sequences are ENHRY and SYGVKD. CDR3 nucleotides: TGTGCCATCAGTGGACTAGCGGGGGAAGGCCAGTATTTT. Protein sequence: CAISGLAGEGQYF.

The chain joins TRBV19 to TRBJ1-2; possible D gene TRBD1, 6 bases. Trimming took off 8 bases at V and 0 bases at J, with 16 bases between the two ends. Germline V gives CDR1 LNHDA, CDR2 SQIVND (reference sequence). The CDR3 covers 15 residues. The CDR3 DNA sequence: TGTGCCAGTTCGGACAGCGCTACCTCTAACTATGGCTACACCTTC. Its protein product is CASSDSATSNYGYTF.

The table lists this clone with a count of one. V gene TRBV7-2 combines with J gene TRBJ1-1; the match to TRBD1 covers 9 bases. Per germline, CDR1 SGHTA and CDR2 FQGNSA. CDR3 size: 13 residues. J lost 7 bases, V lost 5 bases, and 5 bases had no gene match. DNA of the CDR3: TGTGCCAGCAGCGAACAGGGGGCAGGTGAAGCTTTCTTT. It translates to CASSEQGAGEAFF.

CDR3 amino acids: CASSILPGQGGQPQHF. DNA of the CDR3: TGCGCCAGCAGCATACTACCGGGACAGGGAGGCCAGCCCCAGCATTTT. The chain employs TRBV5-1 and TRBJ1-5; the match to TRBD1 covers 9 bases. V was pared by 4 bases and J by 7 bases, with 12 bases of the junction left unmatched. The CDR3 loop spans 16 amino acids. CDR1 and CDR2 (germline): SGHRS, YFSETQ.

V is TRBV30 and J is TRBJ1-3; D might be TRBD1 (5 bases). The V and J ends lost 2 bases and 0 bases respectively, with 14 bases between them. This CDR3 has 16 amino acids. In germline, CDR1 is GTSNPN, CDR2 SVGIG (reference sequence). CDR3 coding DNA: TGTGCCTGGAGTCCCTCCAGGGTGAGCTCTGGAAACACCATATATTTT. This codes for CAWSPSRVSSGNTIYF.

CDR3 protein: CASSAGGTATYEQYF. The CDR3 region has the DNA TGTGCCAGCAGTGCCGGCGGGACAGCCACCTACGAGCAGTACTTC. V and J are TRBV6-6 and TRBJ2-7; possible D gene TRBD1, 7 bases. CDR3 length: 15 residues. Per the germline V gene, CDR1 is MNHNY and CDR2 is SVGAGI (reference sequence). V was cut by 5 bases and J by 2 bases, with 16 bases left in between.

This clone was seen just once. This chain connects TRBV18 to TRBJ2-1; 10 nucleotides match TRBD1. V lost 3 bases to trimming and J lost 7 bases; unmatched junction nucleotides: 21. Germline loops: CDR1 KGHSH, CDR2 LQKENI. The CDR3 covers 20 residues. CDR3 DNA sequence: TGTGCCAGCTCACCTTTCCCTCGACAGGGGGCTGGCGGACCTTCGAATGAGCAGTTCTTC. Residues: CASSPFPRQGAGGPSNEQFF.

This clone was detected only once. This rearrangement joins TRBV7-9 to TRBJ2-7, with 12 nucleotides matching TRBD2. The CDR3 loop spans 17 amino acids. V trimming: 2 bases; J trimming: 5 bases; junction bases outside the gene matches: 10. Per the germline V gene, CDR1 is SEHNR and CDR2 is FQNEAQ (reference sequence). Here the CDR3 reads CASSLFPLAGGPNEQYF. The DNA for the CDR3 is TGTGCCAGCAGCTTATTCCCCCTAGCGGGAGGGCCAAACGAGCAGTACTTC.

The CDR3: CASGLATSALYNEQFF. The CDR3 region has the DNA TGTGCTAGTGGTTTGGCCACATCCGCCCTGTACAATGAGCAGTTCTTC. V is TRBV12-5 and J is TRBJ2-1, with D uncertain. The germline V gene has CDR1 LGHNT and CDR2 FRNRAP. The CDR3 runs 16 residues. Trimming took off 1 base at V and 4 bases at J, with 14 bases between the two ends.

The V and J genes are TRBV5-4 and TRBJ2-7, with 10 bases matching TRBD2. The CDR3 runs 15 residues. The V segment lost 0 bases and the J segment 6 bases; nucleotides outside the gene matches: 6. In germline, CDR1 is SGHNT, CDR2 YYREEE (reference sequence). CDR3 bases: TGTGCCAGCAGCTTGGTCCTAGCGGGAGAGGGCGAGCAGTACTTC. Translating gives CASSLVLAGEGEQYF.

This clone was found a few times. This chain connects TRBV30 to TRBJ1-3, with 10 bases that match TRBD1. The V segment lost 3 bases and the J segment 7 bases; nucleotides outside the gene matches: 3. Germline V gene data show CDR1 as GTSNPN and CDR2 as SVGIG (reference sequence). The CDR3 loop spans 13 amino acids. CDR3 sequence: CAWRRTGGNTIYF. CDR3 sequence (DNA): TGTGCCTGGAGAAGGACAGGGGGGAACACCATATATTTT.

The rearrangement uses TRBV6-1 and TRBJ2-1; 12 bases align to TRBD2. The germline V gene has CDR1 MNHNS and CDR2 SASEGT. Trimming at V came to 3 bases and at J to 7 bases, leaving 4 bases not matched to a gene. The CDR3 is 15 residues long. CDR3 nucleotide sequence: TGTGCCAGCAGTGATCTAGCGGGGGGGCAAAATGAGCAGTTCTTC. Its translation is CASSDLAGGQNEQFF.

This chain connects TRBV28 to TRBJ2-7; TRBD1 matches at 9 bases. The length of the CDR3 is 15 residues. After removal of 7 bases from V and 4 bases from J, the junction contained 11 bases not matched to a gene. Germline V gene data show CDR1 as MDHEN and CDR2 as SYDVKM. The CDR3 region has the DNA TGTGCCAGCAACCCCCCGGACAGGGGTGGGTACGAGCAGTACTTC. It codes for CASNPPDRGGYEQYF.

The chain combines TRBV7-2 with TRBJ2-7; no definite D call. Germline-derived CDR1 and CDR2 are SGHTA and FQGNSA. Trimming took off 5 bases at V and 0 bases at J, with 14 bases between the two ends. This CDR3 comprises 15 residues. In nucleotides, the CDR3 is TGTGCCAGCAGCCTCGCGATGGTAAGCTCCTACGAGCAGTACTTC. Translated, it gives CASSLAMVSSYEQYF. Based on the CDR3 plus reference TRBV7-2 and TRBJ2-7, the full variable domain is GAGVSQSPSNKVTEKGKDVELRCDPISGHTALYWYRQSLGQGLEFLIYFQGNSAPDKSGLPSDRFSAERTGGSVSTLTIQRTQQEDSAVYLCASSLAMVSSYEQYFGPGTRLTVT.